This T cell receptor (beta chain) is from a study of blood T cells in healthy people across ages. Concerning this clonotype: Its antigen remains unknown. Germline and junction disagree at one end, which may indicate a read error.

The amount of total RNA extracted per sample was at least 6 micrograms. A second PCR, run for roughly 6 to 11 cycles, used a sample-barcoded 5' primer plus a J-beta primer mix. TCRdb recomputed calls from the 5' RACE reads with MiXCR, one row per CDR3 protein. The repertoire consists of 1.5 million to 2 million distinct CDR3 sequences, with about 31% occurring once and the leading ten covering approximately 11%. Study-level results: Strong correlation was found linking TCR beta diversity to naive T cell percentage.

This TCR was recovered from a woman between 25 and 40 years old in good health. Sequencing used blood.

The CDR3 region is CASSSPLNTETFF. CDR3 nucleotides: TGTGCCAGCAGTTCCCCCTTGAACACTGAAACTTTCTTT. V is TRBV6-2 or TRBV6-3 and J is TRBJ1-1; D is ambiguous. The CDR3 consists of 13 residues. The germline CDR1 and CDR2 sequences are MNHEY and SVGEGT.